This is a list of T cell receptor beta chains from one sample in a study of T-cell reconstitution after alpha-beta-depleted transplantation in children. TCRdb ran MiXCR on the PCR reads and lists one entry per CDR3 protein. The table records 200,000 to 300,000 distinct CDR3 sequences, around 12% of them present only once. The sequencing used PBMCs from the stem cell graft donor, collected from the stem cell graft. These TCRs come from a human donor who donated a stem cell graft to a child with acute lymphoblastic leukemia. Both conserved end residues are part of each CDR3.

j_call	v_call	cdr3_aa
TRBJ2-3	TRBV4-2	CASSQDRSSTDTQYF
TRBJ2-7	TRBV7-8	CASSLQTTGVGYEQYF
TRBJ2-1	TRBV7-2	CASRAIIGDNEQFF
TRBJ2-7	TRBV5-1	CASSWTADSYEQYF
TRBJ2-2	TRBV3-1	CASGGLAGASNTGELFF
TRBJ2-7	TRBV7-2	CASSFKGSSEQYF
TRBJ2-1	TRBV12-3/TRBV12-4	CASSLPQGGGEQFF
TRBJ1-2	TRBV27	CASFLQGSGYGYTF
TRBJ2-7	TRBV15	CATSRRGGGYEQYF
TRBJ2-3	TRBV20-1	CSVKAPSGPQYF
TRBJ1-1	TRBV12-5	CASGLAAREYSPEAFF
TRBJ2-3	TRBV7-2	CASRRGLLDSDTQYF
TRBJ2-7	TRBV28	CASTPGFFATYEQYF
TRBJ2-7	TRBV5-1	CASSSFGEQYF
TRBJ2-7	TRBV30	CAGWQGVPYEQYF
TRBJ1-1	TRBV6-1	CASFLYAEAFF
TRBJ2-5	TRBV11-1	CASSLMWLAGAYQETQYF
TRBJ1-5	TRBV10-3	CAISATGQGGTDRQPQHF
TRBJ2-2	TRBV28	CASSFRPTGTANTGELFF
TRBJ2-7	TRBV20-1	CSAKKLAYEQYF
TRBJ2-2	TRBV4-3	CASSQGSQNTGELFF
TRBJ2-1	TRBV7-9	CASSLGTSGQNEQFF